One sample yielded the 20 T cell receptor beta chains listed below, sequenced in a study of cytomegalovirus exposure and HLA in healthy donors. PCR used 60 Vbeta primers and 13 Jbeta primers. Produced via immunoSEQ multiplex PCR; TCRdb's table is partial and in-frame only. The top ten hold approximately 6.3% of the sample, which has about 190,000 clones, over 75% seen once. The sequenced sample was PBMCs. The receptor source for this set is a man in his forties in good health and CMV-seropositive.

The V and J genes are TRBV7-3 and TRBJ1-6; D might be TRBD1 (5 bases). Germline loops: CDR1 SGHTA, CDR2 FQGTGA. The CDR3 has 14 amino acids. V lost 3 bases and J lost 9, with 12 bases in between. CDR3 coding DNA: TGTGCCAGCAGCTTGACAGCCGCGGTTTCACCCCTCCACTTT. It translates to CASSLTAAVSPLHF.

V usage is TRBV7-2 and J usage is TRBJ2-7, with 7 bases identical to TRBD2. Germline V CDR1 and CDR2: SGHTA, FQGNSA. Unmatched junction bases numbered 8, after V lost 5 bases and J lost 4 bases. The CDR3 extends over 14 amino acids. CDR3 DNA sequence: TGTGCCAGCAGCCCAAGTCTGGGGGGGTACGAGCAGTACTTC. It encodes CASSPSLGGYEQYF.

V gene TRBV6-5 combines with J gene TRBJ2-7, with 8 bases that match TRBD1. Germline V gene data show CDR1 as MNHEY and CDR2 as SVGAGI. The CDR3 has 14 amino acids. With 5 bases clipped from V and 7 bases from J, the junction kept 10 bases outside the gene matches. The DNA for the CDR3 is TGTGCCAGCAGTAGGACAGGGTGGTTGGGTGAGCAGTACTTC. This translates into CASSRTGWLGEQYF.

The chain carries TRBV4-1 and TRBJ2-4, with 7 bases that match TRBD1. With 1 base clipped from V and 5 bases from J, the junction kept 2 bases outside the gene matches. The CDR3 loop spans 14 amino acids. Germline V gene data show CDR1 as MGHRA and CDR2 as YSYEKL. In nucleotides, the CDR3 is TGCGCCAGCAGCCAAGTTGACAGGGAAAACATTCAGTACTTC. It yields the protein CASSQVDRENIQYF.

This rearrangement joins TRBV11-3 to TRBJ2-5, with 9 bases aligning to TRBD1. Trimming took 5 bases from V and 5 from J; bases not matched to a gene: 6. CDR1 is SGHNT, CDR2 YENEEA, per germline. This CDR3 comprises 14 residues. CDR3 sequence: CASSEGQGLETQYF. The DNA of the CDR3 is TGTGCCAGCAGCGAGGGACAGGGATTGGAGACCCAGTACTTC.

V and J are TRBV7-9 and TRBJ2-2; a weak D match, TRBD2 (5 bases). Trimming took 2 bases from V and 7 from J, leaving 14 bases between them. The germline CDR1 and CDR2 sequences are SEHNR and FQNEAQ (reference sequence). The CDR3 spans 15 residues. CDR3 region: CASSLIASQNGELFF. CDR3 DNA sequence: TGTGCCAGCAGCTTAATAGCTAGCCAGAACGGGGAGCTGTTTTTT.

The chain is built from TRBV23-1 and TRBJ1-5, with D possibly being TRBD1 (6 bases). TRBV23-1 counts as an open reading frame of uncertain function. V was shortened by 2 bases and J by 4 bases, with 15 bases between the two germline ends. This CDR3 comprises 16 residues. The CDR3 DNA is TGCGCCAGCAGTCAAGTACAGGGCTATTGGAATCAGCCCCAGCATTTT. It yields the protein CASSQVQGYWNQPQHF.

This sequence joins TRBV19 and TRBJ2-3; 7 nucleotides match TRBD2. The CDR3 is 13 amino acids. The germline V gene encodes CDR1 LNHDA and CDR2 SQIVND (reference sequence). The V segment lost 7 bases and the J segment 11 bases; nucleotides outside the gene matches: 12. The CDR3 DNA reads TGTGCCAGTACCATTACGGGGAGGGGCGAGCAGTATTTT. Translating it yields CASTITGRGEQYF.

The CDR3 coding sequence is TGTGCCAGTAGTATTGGAGACAGGGGCAATGAGCAGTTCTTC. Its translation is CASSIGDRGNEQFF. The chain carries TRBV19 and TRBJ2-1; 8 bases map to TRBD1. Germline V gene data show CDR1 as LNHDA and CDR2 as SQIVND (reference sequence). Trimming cost V 3 bases and J 6 bases; bases outside gene matches: 4. This CDR3 has 14 residues.

The gene calls are TRBV10-3 and TRBJ2-6, with TRBD2 identical over 13 bases. With V trimmed by 4 bases and J by 0 bases, 12 bases remained unmatched. CDR3 length: 21 amino acids. Germline V gives CDR1 ENHRY, CDR2 SYGVKD. This CDR3 is CAISGPGTSGNMSSGANVLTF. CDR3 nucleotides: TGTGCCATCAGTGGGCCCGGGACTAGCGGGAATATGAGCTCTGGGGCCAACGTCCTGACTTTC.

The chain joins TRBV7-2 to TRBJ2-3; D is perhaps TRBD2 (5 bases). V lost 5 bases and J 0 bases, leaving 12 bases between the germline ends. The CDR3 extends over 15 amino acids. From germline, CDR1 is SGHTA and CDR2 FQGNSA. This CDR3 is CASSPDWTSTDTQYF. For the CDR3, the DNA is TGTGCCAGCAGCCCGGATTGGACTAGCACAGATACGCAGTATTTT.

The chain couples TRBV6-5 to TRBJ1-4, with a possible D match to TRBD1 (5 bases). CDR3 length equals 14 residues. V was cut by 5 bases and J by 12 bases, with 19 bases left in between. Looked up from germline, CDR1 is MNHEY and CDR2 is SVGAGI. CDR3 DNA: TGTGCCAGCAGTATAAGGGACTATTCGTCGGAACTGTTTTTT. Translating gives CASSIRDYSSELFF.

V gene TRBV5-1 combines with J gene TRBJ2-5; TRBD2 matches 8 bases. CDR1 SGHRS and CDR2 YFSETQ come from the germline V gene. V dropped 7 bases and J dropped 2; count of bases not matched to a gene: 7. This CDR3 has 14 residues. In DNA form, the CDR3 reads TGCGCCAGCGCCGGGGGGGGCGCTCAAGAGACCCAGTACTTC. This sequence encodes CASAGGGAQETQYF.

The V call is TRBV19, the J call TRBJ2-5, with a tentative D call TRBD1 (5 bases). This CDR3 comprises 13 residues. Germline-derived CDR1 and CDR2 are LNHDA and SQIVND (reference sequence). V lost 10 bases and J lost 5, with 17 bases in between. DNA for the CDR3: TGTGCCACCCGAGGAGTGGGGCGGGAGACCCAGTACTTC. Residues: CATRGVGRETQYF.

This clone has just one count. This chain uses TRBV5-1 with TRBJ2-2; TRBD1 might be the D (6 bases). The CDR3 loop spans 17 amino acids. Trimming pared 1 base from V and 7 bases from J, leaving 20 bases between. Germline CDR1 SGHRS, CDR2 YFSETQ. DNA for the CDR3: TGCGCCAGCAGCTTGATCCCCCTCTCAGGGGCTGACGGGGAGCTGTTTTTT. Encoded protein: CASSLIPLSGADGELFF. Looking up the rest from reference TRBV5-1 and TRBJ2-2 gives the full variable domain: KAGVTQTPRYLIKTRGQQVTLSCSPISGHRSVSWYQQTPGQGLQFLFEYFSETQRNKGNFPGRFSGRQFSNSRSEMNVSTLELGDSALYLCASSLIPLSGADGELFFGEGSRLTVL.

CDR3 region: CASSEAARYGYTF. As DNA, the CDR3 is TGTGCCAGCAGTGAAGCAGCGAGATATGGCTACACCTTC. The chain has TRBV6-1 and TRBJ1-2; D gene uncertain. From germline, CDR1 is MNHNS and CDR2 SASEGT. The CDR3 runs 13 residues. V lost 0 bases, J lost 5 bases, and 7 bases lay in between.

This rearrangement joins TRBV5-1 to TRBJ2-5, with TRBD2 matching 10 bases. In germline, CDR1 is SGHRS, CDR2 YFSETQ. J lost 0 bases, V lost 5 bases, and 10 bases had no gene match. This CDR3 has 17 residues. The CDR3 region is CASSPGLADNNQETQYF. CDR3 nucleotide sequence: TGCGCCAGCAGTCCCGGACTAGCGGATAATAACCAAGAGACCCAGTACTTC.

The V and J genes are TRBV19 and TRBJ1-1, with 8 bases that match TRBD1. The germline V gene has CDR1 LNHDA and CDR2 SQIVND (reference sequence). Germline trimming cut 4 bases from V and 4 bases from J; bases unmatched to any gene: 11. The CDR3 consists of 16 residues. The CDR3 DNA reads as TGTGCCAGTAGTACAGGGGGCCCCTCTCGCGGCACTGAAGCTTTCTTT. This encodes CASSTGGPSRGTEAFF.

The rearrangement links TRBV7-6 to TRBJ2-5, with 7 bases identical to TRBD2. CDR3 length: 16 residues. Looked up from germline, CDR1 is SGHVS and CDR2 is FNYEAQ. Trimming removed 2 bases from V and 5 bases from J; junction bases left unmatched: 11. The CDR3 DNA follows: TGTGCCAGCAGCTTAAGAGTACGGCGGGGGAGGGAGACCCAGTACTTC. It encodes CASSLRVRRGRETQYF.

V gene TRBV10-3 combines with J gene TRBJ2-2, with D uncertain. V shed 8 bases and J shed 0 bases, with 10 bases lying between them. This CDR3 has 14 amino acids. Germline CDR1 is ENHRY and CDR2 is SYGVKD. The CDR3 reads CAIEAETNTGELFF. The CDR3 nucleotides read TGTGCCATCGAGGCGGAAACGAACACCGGGGAGCTGTTTTTT.